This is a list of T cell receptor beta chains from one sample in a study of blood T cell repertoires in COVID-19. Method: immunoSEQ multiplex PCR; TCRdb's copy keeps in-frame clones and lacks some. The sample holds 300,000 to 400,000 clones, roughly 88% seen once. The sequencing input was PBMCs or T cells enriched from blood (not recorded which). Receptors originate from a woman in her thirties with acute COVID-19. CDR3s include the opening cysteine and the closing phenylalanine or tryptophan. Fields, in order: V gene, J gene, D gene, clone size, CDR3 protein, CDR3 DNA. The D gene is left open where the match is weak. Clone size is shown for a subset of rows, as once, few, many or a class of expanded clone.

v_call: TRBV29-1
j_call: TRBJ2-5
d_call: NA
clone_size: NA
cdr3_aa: CSVEKETQYF
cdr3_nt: TGCAGCGTAGAGAAAGAGACCCAGTACTTC

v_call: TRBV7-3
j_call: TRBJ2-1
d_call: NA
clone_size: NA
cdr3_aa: CASSLGGSREQFF
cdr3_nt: TGTGCCAGCAGCTTAGGGGGCTCCAGGGAGCAGTTCTTC

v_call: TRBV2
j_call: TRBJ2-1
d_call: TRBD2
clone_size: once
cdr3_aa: CASSNRGGYNEQFF
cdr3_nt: TGTGCCAGCAGCAATCGGGGGGGTTACAATGAGCAGTTCTTC

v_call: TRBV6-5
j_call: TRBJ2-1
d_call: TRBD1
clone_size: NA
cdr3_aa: CASSTTGDYNEQFF
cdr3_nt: TGTGCCAGCAGTACGACAGGGGACTACAATGAGCAGTTCTTC

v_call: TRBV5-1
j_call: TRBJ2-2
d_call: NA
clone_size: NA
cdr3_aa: CASSLRFTGELFF
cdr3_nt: TGCGCCAGCAGCTTGCGTTTCACCGGGGAGCTGTTTTTT

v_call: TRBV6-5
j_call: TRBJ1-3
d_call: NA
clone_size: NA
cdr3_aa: CASSYSLSGNTIYF
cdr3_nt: TGTGCCAGCAGTTATAGTCTCTCTGGAAACACCATATATTTT

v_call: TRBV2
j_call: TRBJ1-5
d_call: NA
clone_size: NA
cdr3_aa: CASSGQVRNQPQHF
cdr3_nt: TGTGCCAGCAGTGGGCAGGTCCGCAATCAGCCCCAGCATTTT

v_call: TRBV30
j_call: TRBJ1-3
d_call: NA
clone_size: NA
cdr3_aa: CAWSAGRRSGNTIYF
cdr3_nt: TGTGCCTGGAGTGCTGGGCGCCGCTCTGGAAACACCATATATTTT

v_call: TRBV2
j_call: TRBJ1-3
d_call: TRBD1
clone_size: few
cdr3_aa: CASTPGGSSGNTIYF
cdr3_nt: TGTGCCAGCACGCCAGGGGGGAGCTCTGGAAACACCATATATTTT

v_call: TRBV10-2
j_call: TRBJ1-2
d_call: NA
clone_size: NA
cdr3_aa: CASSESLRGGPANYGYTF
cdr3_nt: TGCGCCAGCAGTGAGTCATTGAGGGGGGGACCAGCTAACTATGGCTACACCTTC

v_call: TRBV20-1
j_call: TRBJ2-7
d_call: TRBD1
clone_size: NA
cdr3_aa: CSAKDRGQQYF
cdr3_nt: TGCAGTGCCAAGGACAGGGGACAGCAGTACTTC

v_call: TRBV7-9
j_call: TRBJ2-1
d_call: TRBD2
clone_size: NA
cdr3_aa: CASSPNPSGGRYNEQFF
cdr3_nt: TGTGCCAGCAGCCCCAACCCTAGCGGGGGCCGCTACAATGAGCAGTTCTTC

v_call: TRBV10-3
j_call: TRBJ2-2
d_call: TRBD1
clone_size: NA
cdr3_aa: CAISRGTGELFF
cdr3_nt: TGTGCCATCAGCAGGGGGACCGGGGAGCTGTTTTTT

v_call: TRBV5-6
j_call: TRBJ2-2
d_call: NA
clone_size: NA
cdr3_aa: CASSFRHNTGELFF
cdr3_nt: TGTGCCAGCAGCTTCAGACACAACACCGGGGAGCTGTTTTTT

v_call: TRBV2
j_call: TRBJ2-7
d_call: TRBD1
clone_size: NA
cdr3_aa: CASSERRPGQGSYEQYF
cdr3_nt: TGTGCCAGCAGTGAAAGAAGGCCGGGACAGGGCTCTTACGAGCAGTACTTC

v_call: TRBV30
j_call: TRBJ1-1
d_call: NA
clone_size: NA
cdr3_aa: CAWMPGLTEAFF
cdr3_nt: TGTGCCTGGATGCCAGGGCTCACTGAAGCTTTCTTT

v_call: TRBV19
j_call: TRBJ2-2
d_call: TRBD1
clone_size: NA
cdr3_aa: CASRDRGTTGELFF
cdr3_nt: TGTGCCAGTAGGGACAGGGGCACCACCGGGGAGCTGTTTTTT

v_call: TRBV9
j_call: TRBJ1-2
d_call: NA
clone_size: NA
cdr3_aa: CASSLNRDKDYGYTF
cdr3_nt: TGTGCCAGCAGCTTAAACCGGGACAAGGACTATGGCTACACCTTC

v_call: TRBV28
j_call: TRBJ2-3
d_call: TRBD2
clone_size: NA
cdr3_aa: CASESGGPTDTQYF
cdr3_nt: TGTGCCAGTGAAAGCGGGGGACCCACAGATACGCAGTATTTT

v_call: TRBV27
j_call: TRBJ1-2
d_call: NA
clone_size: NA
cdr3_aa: CASSPDRHAGYTF
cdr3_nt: TGTGCCAGCAGCCCTGACAGACACGCCGGCTACACCTTC

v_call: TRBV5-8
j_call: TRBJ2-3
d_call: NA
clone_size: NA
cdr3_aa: CASSLGGSTDTQYF
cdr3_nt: TGTGCCAGCAGCTTAGGGGGTAGCACAGATACGCAGTATTTT

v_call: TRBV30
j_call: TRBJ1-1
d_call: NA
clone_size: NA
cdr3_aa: CAWSVWGTPAGGAFF
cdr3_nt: TGTGCCTGGAGTGTATGGGGCACTCCGGCAGGTGGAGCTTTCTTT

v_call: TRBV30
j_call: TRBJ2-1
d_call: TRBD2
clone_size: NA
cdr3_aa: CAWTIAGGPWNEQFF
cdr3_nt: TGTGCCTGGACCATAGCGGGGGGGCCTTGGAATGAGCAGTTCTTC

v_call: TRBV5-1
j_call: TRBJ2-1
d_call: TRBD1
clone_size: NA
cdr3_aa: CASSPDRGGSNEQFF
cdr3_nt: TGCGCCAGCAGCCCGGACAGGGGTGGGAGCAATGAGCAGTTCTTC

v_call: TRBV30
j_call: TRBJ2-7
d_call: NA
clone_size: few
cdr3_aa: CAWSSGGVGYEQYF
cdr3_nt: TGTGCCTGGAGTAGCGGTGGGGTTGGCTACGAGCAGTACTTC

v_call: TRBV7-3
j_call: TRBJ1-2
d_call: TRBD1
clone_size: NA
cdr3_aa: CARVGQGLYGYTF
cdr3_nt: TGTGCCAGGGTGGGACAGGGGCTTTATGGCTACACCTTC

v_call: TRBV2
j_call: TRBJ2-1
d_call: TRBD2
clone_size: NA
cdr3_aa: CASPENLAGGDNEQFF
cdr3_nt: TGTGCCAGCCCCGAAAATCTAGCGGGGGGGGACAATGAGCAGTTCTTC

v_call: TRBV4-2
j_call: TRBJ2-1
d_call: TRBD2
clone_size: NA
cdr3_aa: CASSQTLADTSYNEQFF
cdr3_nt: TGTGCCAGCAGCCAGACCCTAGCGGACACCTCCTACAATGAGCAGTTCTTC

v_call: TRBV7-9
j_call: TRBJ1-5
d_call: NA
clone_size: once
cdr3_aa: CASSPAGGNQPQHF
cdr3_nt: TGTGCCAGCAGCCCAGCGGGGGGCAATCAGCCCCAGCATTTT

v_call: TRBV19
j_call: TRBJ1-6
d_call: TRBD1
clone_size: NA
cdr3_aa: CASTYRSANRDRYNSPLHF
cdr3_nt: TGTGCCAGTACCTACCGGTCGGCGAACCGGGACAGATATAATTCACCCCTCCACTTT

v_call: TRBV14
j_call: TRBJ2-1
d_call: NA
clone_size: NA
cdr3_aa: CASSQDHKTGNNEQFF
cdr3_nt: TGTGCCAGCAGCCAAGACCATAAAACAGGGAACAATGAGCAGTTCTTC

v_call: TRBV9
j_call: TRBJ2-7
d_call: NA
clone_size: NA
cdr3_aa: CASSEDNLPWEQYF
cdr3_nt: TGTGCCAGCAGCGAGGACAACCTTCCGTGGGAGCAGTACTTC

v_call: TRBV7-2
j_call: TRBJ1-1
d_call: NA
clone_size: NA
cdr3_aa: CASSFSLPSTEAFF
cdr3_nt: TGTGCCAGCAGCTTCTCCCTCCCGTCGACTGAAGCTTTCTTT

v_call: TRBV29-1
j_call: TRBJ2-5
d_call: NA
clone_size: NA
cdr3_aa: CSVDAGAGETQYF
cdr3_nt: TGCAGCGTTGACGCGGGGGCGGGGGAGACCCAGTACTTC

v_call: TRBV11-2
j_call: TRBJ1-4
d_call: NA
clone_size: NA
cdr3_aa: CASSLLGGQGEKLFF
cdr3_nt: TGTGCCAGCAGCTTACTCGGGGGGCAGGGCGAAAAACTGTTTTTT

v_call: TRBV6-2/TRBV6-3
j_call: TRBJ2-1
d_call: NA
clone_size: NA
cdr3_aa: CASSYGPERDEQFF
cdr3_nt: TGTGCCAGCAGTTATGGTCCGGAGCGAGATGAGCAGTTCTTC

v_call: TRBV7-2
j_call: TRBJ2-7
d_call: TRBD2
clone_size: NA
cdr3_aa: CASSEGLAGFGYEQYF
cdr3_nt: TGTGCCAGCAGCGAGGGACTAGCGGGTTTTGGCTACGAGCAGTACTTC

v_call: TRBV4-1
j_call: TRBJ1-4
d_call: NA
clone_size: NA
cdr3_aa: CASSATGYEKLFF
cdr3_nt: TGCGCCAGCAGCGCTACAGGGTATGAAAAACTGTTTTTT

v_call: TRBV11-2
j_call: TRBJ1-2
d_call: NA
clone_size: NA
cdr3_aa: CASSLGLPYGYTF
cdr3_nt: TGTGCCAGCAGCTTGGGACTACCCTATGGCTACACCTTC

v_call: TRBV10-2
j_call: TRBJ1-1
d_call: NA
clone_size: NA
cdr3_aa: CASKRGNTEAFF
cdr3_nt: TGCGCCAGCAAGCGGGGGAACACTGAAGCTTTCTTT

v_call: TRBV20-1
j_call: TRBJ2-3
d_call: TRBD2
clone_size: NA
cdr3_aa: CSASYASGVTDTQYF
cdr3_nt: TGCAGTGCTAGTTACGCCAGCGGGGTCACAGATACGCAGTATTTT

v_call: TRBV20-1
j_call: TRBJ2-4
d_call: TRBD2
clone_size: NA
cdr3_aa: CSASHQRGGKNIQYF
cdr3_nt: TGCAGTGCTAGTCACCAGCGGGGTGGCAAAAACATTCAGTACTTC

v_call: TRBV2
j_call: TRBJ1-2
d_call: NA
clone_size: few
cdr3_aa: CASSEASGGGVYGYTF
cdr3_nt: TGTGCCAGCAGTGAAGCGTCTGGCGGGGGGGTCTATGGCTACACCTTC

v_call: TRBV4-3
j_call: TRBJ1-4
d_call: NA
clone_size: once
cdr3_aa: CASSQDGQGYEKLFF
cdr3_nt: TGCGCCAGCAGCCAAGATGGGCAGGGTTATGAAAAACTGTTTTTT

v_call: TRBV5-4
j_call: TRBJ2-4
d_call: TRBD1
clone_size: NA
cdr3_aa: CASSSTGTGGRNIQYF
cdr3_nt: TGTGCCAGCAGCTCTACCGGGACAGGGGGCAGGAACATTCAGTACTTC

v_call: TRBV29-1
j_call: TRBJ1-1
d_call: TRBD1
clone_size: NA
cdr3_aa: CSAGQGSTEAFF
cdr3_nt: TGCAGCGCCGGACAGGGGAGCACTGAAGCTTTCTTT